This T cell receptor (beta chain) comes out of a study of blood T cells in healthy people across ages. Study background: Per two T cells, about one barcoded beta molecule was captured through template switching.

The extraction recovered at least 5.5 micrograms of total RNA per sample. Germline V gene data show CDR1 as DFQATT and CDR2 as SNEGSKA (reference sequence). Trimming pared 5 bases from V and 8 bases from J, leaving 11 bases between. This CDR3 is 11 amino acids long. Combining a sample-barcoded 5' primer with a J-beta primer mix, a second PCR ran for roughly 7 to 12 cycles. TCRdb independently ran MiXCR on the 5' RACE reads; one entry per CDR3 protein. The sample lists around 800,000 distinct CDR3 sequences, roughly 50% occurring once. The chain recombines TRBV20-1 with TRBJ2-3; a weak D match, TRBD1 (5 bases). Input material: blood. The clonotype originates from an older man in good health. CDR3 DNA sequence: TGCAGTGCTCAACTTAGGGGTACGCAGTATTTT. Amino acid sequence: CSAQLRGTQYF.